The rows below give T cell receptor beta chains drawn from one sample of a study of T cells in tuberculosis. The assay was immunoSEQ multiplex PCR, and TCRdb's table has in-frame clones only and misses some. The sample holds tens of thousands of clones, approximately 85% seen once. Specimen: PBMCs, collected at tuberculosis diagnosis. The receptors come from an adult with tuberculosis. CDR3s include the opening cysteine and the closing phenylalanine or tryptophan. A D gene is named only where the DNA matches it firmly. The listing skips clone size in some rows; elsewhere it reads once, few, many or a size class.

v_call: TRBV15
d_call: TRBD2
j_call: TRBJ2-1
clone_size: NA
cdr3_nt: TGTGCCACCAGCAGGGGACTAGCGGGGGGCGCGAATGAGCAGTTCTTC
cdr3_aa: CATSRGLAGGANEQFF

v_call: TRBV5-4
d_call: NA
j_call: TRBJ2-5
clone_size: NA
cdr3_nt: TGTGCCAGCAGCGCGGTGTGGACCCCTGGGGCAGAGACCCAGTACTTC
cdr3_aa: CASSAVWTPGAETQYF

v_call: TRBV7-2
d_call: TRBD1
j_call: TRBJ1-5
clone_size: NA
cdr3_nt: TGTGCCAGCAGCCCGGACAGGGGGCCCCAGCATTTT
cdr3_aa: CASSPDRGPQHF

v_call: TRBV19
d_call: NA
j_call: TRBJ2-5
clone_size: NA
cdr3_nt: TGTGCCAGTAGTATGCTGGTCTCAGGGGAGACCCAGTACTTC
cdr3_aa: CASSMLVSGETQYF

v_call: TRBV5-4
d_call: NA
j_call: TRBJ1-4
clone_size: NA
cdr3_nt: TGTGCCAGCAGCCCGACACCGAATGAAAAACTGTTTTTT
cdr3_aa: CASSPTPNEKLFF

v_call: TRBV21-1
d_call: NA
j_call: TRBJ1-5
clone_size: NA
cdr3_nt: TGTGCCAGCAGCAATTTGCAGGGTAAAAGGAATCAGCCCCAGCATTTT
cdr3_aa: CASSNLQGKRNQPQHF

v_call: TRBV27
d_call: NA
j_call: TRBJ2-3
clone_size: once
cdr3_nt: TGTGCCAGCAGTTTAATAGCTCAGGATACGCAGTATTTT
cdr3_aa: CASSLIAQDTQYF

v_call: TRBV4-3
d_call: TRBD1
j_call: TRBJ1-2
clone_size: NA
cdr3_nt: TGCGCCAGCAGCCACGTTACAGGGGGCTACGGCTACACCTTC
cdr3_aa: CASSHVTGGYGYTF

v_call: TRBV7-2
d_call: NA
j_call: TRBJ2-2
clone_size: NA
cdr3_nt: TGTGCCAGCAGCTTTACGAACACCGGGGAGCTGTTTTTT
cdr3_aa: CASSFTNTGELFF

v_call: TRBV5-5
d_call: TRBD1
j_call: TRBJ2-3
clone_size: NA
cdr3_nt: TGTGCCAGCAGCCCGGGACAGGGGGCCGGAGATACGCAGTATTTT
cdr3_aa: CASSPGQGAGDTQYF

v_call: TRBV9
d_call: NA
j_call: TRBJ2-2
clone_size: NA
cdr3_nt: TGTGCCAGCAGCGCCCCAGCGAACACCGGGGAGCTGTTTTTT
cdr3_aa: CASSAPANTGELFF

v_call: TRBV11-3
d_call: NA
j_call: TRBJ2-7
clone_size: NA
cdr3_nt: TGTGCCAGCAGCCTGGGACTCGGCTCCTACGAGCAGTACTTC
cdr3_aa: CASSLGLGSYEQYF

v_call: TRBV28
d_call: NA
j_call: TRBJ1-1
clone_size: NA
cdr3_nt: TGTGCCAGCAGTGAGGTAAAGGCCACTGAAGCTTTCTTT
cdr3_aa: CASSEVKATEAFF

v_call: TRBV19
d_call: TRBD2
j_call: TRBJ2-2
clone_size: NA
cdr3_nt: TGTGCCAGTAAGGGGGGACTAGCGGGCACCGGGGAGCTGTTTTTT
cdr3_aa: CASKGGLAGTGELFF

v_call: TRBV5-1
d_call: TRBD1
j_call: TRBJ1-2
clone_size: NA
cdr3_nt: TGCGCCAGCAGCTTGGGTGGACAGGGGTCTTATGGCTACACCTTC
cdr3_aa: CASSLGGQGSYGYTF

v_call: TRBV4-3
d_call: NA
j_call: TRBJ2-1
clone_size: NA
cdr3_nt: TGCGCCAGCAGCCAAGATAGCGGCGGTGGCCGAAGCTCCTACAATGAGCAGTTCTTC
cdr3_aa: CASSQDSGGGRSSYNEQFF

v_call: TRBV4-3
d_call: NA
j_call: TRBJ1-4
clone_size: NA
cdr3_nt: TGCGCCAGCAGCCAAGACCAGGGGTTTCGCGAAAAACTGTTTTTT
cdr3_aa: CASSQDQGFREKLFF

v_call: TRBV7-8
d_call: TRBD2
j_call: TRBJ2-7
clone_size: NA
cdr3_nt: TGTGCCAGCAGCGCAATAGCGGGAGTGAGCCACGAGCAGTACTTC
cdr3_aa: CASSAIAGVSHEQYF